The present TCR beta chain was sequenced within a study of T-cell reconstitution after alpha-beta-depleted transplantation in children. Study observations and caveats: Some patients owed their high day-60 TCRbeta diversity to surviving recipient T cells and thymic progenitors.

The library targeted TCRbeta and was prepared with unique molecular identifiers. TCRdb ran MiXCR on the PCR reads and lists one entry per CDR3 protein. This sample carries roughly 500,000 distinct CDR3 sequences, roughly a tenth of them seen once, and the ten largest clones take about 2%. In regard to this clonotype: As yet, its antigen is unknown. A read error is possible here, since a much larger clone lies one base away.

This CDR3 contains 14 residues. Per germline, CDR1 SQVTM and CDR2 ANQGSEA. This receptor was taken from a child aged 2 to 15 with inherited bone marrow failure, due to receive a stem cell transplant. The material was PBMCs, obtained before TCRalphabeta/CD19-depleted stem cell transplant. This chain uses TRBV29-1 with TRBJ2-7, with TRBD2 matching over 8 bases. CDR3 sequence reads: CSVEDRGGDYEEYF. The CDR3 bases are TGCAGCGTTGAAGATCGGGGGGGAGATTACGAGGAGTACTTC.